The 30 T cell receptor beta chains reported below all come from one sample, sequenced in a study of response to subunit inactivated influenza vaccine. In TCRdb, the RT-PCR reads were re-called with MiXCR into one record per CDR3 protein. The table has fewer than 800,000 distinct CDR3 sequences, 15% to 19% seen once. This specimen consisted of PBMCs from blood, obtained 11 to 12 days after vaccination. All receptors derive from a middle-aged man who received an inactivated influenza vaccine.

About this clonotype itself: This is likely a read error, given that the CDR3 carries no conserved phenylalanine or tryptophan at its end. The chain carries TRBV28 and TRBJ1-4; TRBD1 might be the D (6 bases). The CDR3 runs to 14 residues. The V end was cut by 5 bases, the J end by 5 bases, with 12 bases between. The germline gives CDR1 MDHEN, CDR2 SYDVKM. The CDR3 region has the DNA TGTGCCAGCAGTGTTGGACAGCTAAATGAAAAACTGTTTTTA. Translated: CASSVGQLNEKLFL.

The chain carries TRBV4-1 and TRBJ1-2, with D tentatively TRBD1 (5 bases). Trimming left V 1 base short and J 5 bases short, with 14 bases between. Germline assignment: CDR1 MGHRA and CDR2 YSYEKL. The CDR3 spans 15 residues. CDR3 region: CASSQVSQGGYGYTF. The CDR3 bases are TGCGCCAGCAGCCAAGTCAGTCAGGGCGGGTATGGCTACACCTTC.

This clonotype was seen a few times. The rearrangement links TRBV19 to TRBJ2-1; TRBD2 aligns across 8 bases. The CDR3 is 18 amino acids. V lost 3 bases to trimming and J lost 4 bases; unmatched junction nucleotides: 14. Germline V gene lookup returns CDR1 LNHDA and CDR2 SQIVND (reference sequence). The CDR3 region is CASSMAGGRTRVYNEQFF. CDR3 in DNA: TGTGCCAGTAGTATGGCGGGGGGTAGGACTAGGGTGTACAATGAGCAGTTCTTC.

This chain uses TRBV6-5 with TRBJ2-4; the D is unclear. The CDR3 contains 15 residues. CDR1 and CDR2 (germline): MNHEY, SVGAGI. The V end lost 0 bases, the J end lost 0 bases, and 6 bases lay between the germline ends. The CDR3 region is CASSYSPGAKNIQYF. In DNA form, the CDR3 reads TGTGCCAGCAGTTACTCGCCGGGAGCCAAAAACATTCAGTACTTC.

The chain employs TRBV11-2 and TRBJ2-5; TRBD2 agrees at 7 bases. The CDR3 sequence is 14 residues long. V shed 4 bases, J shed 4 bases, and the junction held 6 bases outside the gene matches. CDR1 SGHAT and CDR2 FQNNGV come from the germline V gene. CDR3 nucleotide sequence: TGTGCCAGCAGCTCCACTAGCGTATCAGAGACCCAGTACTTC. Protein: CASSSTSVSETQYF.

The table lists this clonotype with a few counts. The chain couples TRBV7-2 to TRBJ2-1, with D unresolved. The length of the CDR3 is 13 residues. Germline V gives CDR1 SGHTA, CDR2 FQGNSA. V was cut by 3 bases and J by 9 bases, with 12 bases left in between. CDR3 DNA sequence: TGTGCCAGCAGCTTGGAAGCTAGAACTGAGCAGTTCTTC. Its translation: CASSLEARTEQFF.

This clonotype was counted a few times. This chain connects TRBV7-9 to TRBJ2-1, with unresolved D. Germline-derived CDR1 and CDR2 are SEHNR and FQNEAQ (reference sequence). CDR3 length: 17 amino acids. V lost 0 bases to trimming and J lost 4 bases, with 16 bases between them. The DNA of the CDR3 is TGTGCCAGCAGCTTAGCGCAAAGGGTAGTGGTGTACAATGAGCAGTTCTTC. It is translated as CASSLAQRVVVYNEQFF.

This clonotype has a handful of counts. The chain carries TRBV6-2 or TRBV6-3 and TRBJ2-2, with D perhaps matching TRBD1 (6 bases). The CDR3 is 18 amino acids. V was shortened by 7 bases and J by 7 bases, with 28 bases between the two germline ends. Germline CDR1 is MNHEY and CDR2 is SVGEGT. In DNA form, the CDR3 reads TGTGCCAGCAAGAACGACAGGTTTCGTTCGGATTATGGCGGGGAGCTGTTTTTT. Translated, it gives CASKNDRFRSDYGGELFF.

This clonotype has ten or more counts. The CDR3 nucleotides are TGCAGCCTGGGGACTAGCGGGAGCGCCTACAATGAGCAGTTCTTC. Protein product: CSLGTSGSAYNEQFF. V and J are TRBV29-1 and TRBJ2-1; 14 nucleotides line up with TRBD2. Trimming removed 8 bases from V and 2 bases from J; junction bases left unmatched: 5. There are 15 residues in the CDR3. Germline V CDR1 and CDR2: SQVTM, ANQGSEA.

In this sample, this clonotype turned up a few times. The gene calls are TRBV12-3 or TRBV12-4 and TRBJ1-2; 8 positions match TRBD1. With 2 bases clipped from V and 4 bases from J, the junction kept 6 bases outside the gene matches. CDR3 length: 15 amino acids. The CDR3 DNA reads as TGTGCCAGCAGTTTAACAGGGGGTTTAATCTATGGCTACACCTTC. It yields the protein CASSLTGGLIYGYTF.

The genes are TRBV24-1 and TRBJ2-5; 9 bases are a match to TRBD2. From germline, CDR1 is KGHDR and CDR2 SFDVKD. J lost 4 bases, V lost 1 base, and 9 bases had no gene match. The CDR3 consists of 17 residues. The DNA for the CDR3 is TGTGCCACCAGTGATTTACCCAGCGGGGGGAGAGGAGAGACCCAGTACTTC. It codes for CATSDLPSGGRGETQYF.

The table lists this clonotype with a few counts. CDR3 coding DNA: TGTGCCAGCAGCCTCTCGGGGGGCAGGGAGGGGCAGTACTTC. Residues: CASSLSGGREGQYF. The chain has TRBV3-1 and TRBJ2-7; tentative D call: TRBD2 (7 bases). The CDR3 consists of 14 residues. Trimming took 4 bases from V and 9 from J, leaving 19 bases between them. Germline CDR1 and CDR2: LGHDT and YNNKEL (reference sequence).

This clonotype appeared a few times. The chain links TRBV20-1 to TRBJ2-7, with a possible D match to TRBD2 (5 bases). The CDR3 is 14 residues long. Germline-derived CDR1 and CDR2 are DFQATT and SNEGSKA (reference sequence). Trimming stripped 0 bases from V and 5 bases from J, with 14 bases between. The CDR3 region has the DNA TGCAGTGCTAGAGACCGGGGTGGCGTCGACGAGCAGTACTTC. Amino acids: CSARDRGGVDEQYF.

This chain joins TRBV18 and TRBJ1-1; the D is unclear. Trimming stripped 4 bases from V and 1 base from J, with 10 bases between. The CDR3 has 14 residues. Germline CDR1 is KGHSH and CDR2 is LQKENI. This CDR3 is CASSRRGQNTEAFF. CDR3 nucleotides: TGTGCCAGCTCACGGAGAGGGCAGAACACTGAAGCTTTCTTT.

The chain recombines TRBV29-1 with TRBJ2-1; TRBD2 matches 10 bases. Per germline, CDR1 SQVTM and CDR2 ANQGSEA. The ends lost 5 bases at V and 2 bases at J; junction bases unmatched: 6. The CDR3 is 15 amino acids. The CDR3 loop reads CSVRTSGSPYNEQFF. The CDR3 DNA reads TGCAGCGTTCGGACTAGCGGTTCTCCCTACAATGAGCAGTTCTTC.

V is TRBV4-1 and J is TRBJ2-5; 10 bases map to TRBD1. Germline CDR1 MGHRA, CDR2 YSYEKL. The CDR3 extends over 15 amino acids. Germline trimming cut 5 bases from V and 5 bases from J; bases unmatched to any gene: 8. The CDR3 coding sequence is TGCGCCAGCAGCATGCCGGGACAGGGGTTCGAGACCCAGTACTTC. It translates to CASSMPGQGFETQYF.

This chain uses TRBV12-3 or TRBV12-4 with TRBJ2-7, with D possibly being TRBD2 (5 bases). The CDR3 totals 15 residues. Trimming left V 1 base short and J 0 bases short, with 10 bases between. CDR3 DNA: TGTGCCAGCAGTTTAGAGTACGAGGGCTCCTACGAGCAGTACTTC. This sequence encodes CASSLEYEGSYEQYF.

This clonotype was seen at least ten times. V and J are TRBV20-1 and TRBJ2-2; perhaps TRBD1 as D (5 bases). Germline values: CDR1 DFQATT, CDR2 SNEGSKA (reference sequence). The V and J ends lost 6 bases and 7 bases respectively, with 21 bases between them. The CDR3 consists of 15 residues. CDR3 in amino acids: CSAQTDRGHDGELFF. CDR3 in DNA: TGCAGTGCACAGACTGACCGCGGACATGACGGGGAGCTGTTTTTT.

In its sample, this clonotype was seen many times. The chain combines TRBV5-1 with TRBJ1-1, with D possibly matching TRBD1 (6 bases). Trimming left V 2 bases short and J 1 base short, with 12 bases between. Germline CDR1 reads SGHRS; CDR2 reads YFSETQ. There are 15 residues in the CDR3. In DNA form, the CDR3 reads TGCGCCAGCAGCTTTGGGGGGGCGAGGAACACTGAAGCTTTCTTT. It is translated as CASSFGGARNTEAFF.

This clonotype was picked up a small number of times. The chain joins TRBV6-5 to TRBJ1-3, with TRBD1 as a possible D gene (6 bases). The germline V gene encodes CDR1 MNHEY and CDR2 SVGAGI. CDR3 length: 15 residues. Between the trimmed V and J ends, which lost 2 bases and 7 bases, there was a span of 15 bases. CDR3 nucleotides: TGTGCCAGCAGTTACCCGGGGGCTGTTAAGAACACCATATATTTT. This sequence encodes CASSYPGAVKNTIYF.

This clonotype occurred a few times. The rearrangement uses TRBV5-6 and TRBJ1-6, with unresolved D. The germline gives CDR1 SGHDT, CDR2 YYEEEE. This CDR3 has 14 amino acids. V lost 2 bases and J lost 10, with 13 bases in between. The CDR3 coding sequence is TGTGCCAGCAGCTTAGTGGGGAGGCGGTCACCCCTCCACTTT. It is translated as CASSLVGRRSPLHF.

This clonotype was picked up a small number of times. The V gene is TRBV27, the J gene TRBJ2-3, with 7 nucleotides matching TRBD1. The CDR3 has 17 amino acids. With 5 bases clipped from V and 4 bases from J, the junction kept 15 bases outside the gene matches. CDR1 MNHEY and CDR2 SMNVEV come from the germline V gene (reference sequence). CDR3 sequence (DNA): TGTGCCAGCAGTGCCAACCCGACAGGGCCCGGGGCAGATACGCAGTATTTT. Translating gives CASSANPTGPGADTQYF.

A few counts support this clonotype. V gene TRBV3-1 combines with J gene TRBJ2-7; TRBD2 agrees at 10 bases. Germline assignment: CDR1 LGHDT and CDR2 YNNKEL (reference sequence). There are 15 residues in the CDR3. The V and J ends lost 6 bases and 0 bases, in that order; junction bases with no gene match: 5. CDR3 in DNA: TGTGCCAGCAGAACAACTAGCGGGGACTCCTACGAGCAGTACTTC. Translated, it gives CASRTTSGDSYEQYF.

CDR3 region: CASSTQGTGETQYF. The CDR3 nucleotides are TGTGCCAGCTCAACACAGGGGACCGGGGAGACCCAGTACTTC. The rearrangement uses TRBV18 and TRBJ2-5; 7 bases are shared with TRBD1. The J segment lost 5 bases and the V segment lost 5 bases, leaving 8 bases of the junction unmatched. CDR3 length: 14 amino acids. From germline, CDR1 is KGHSH and CDR2 LQKENI.

This clonotype has just a few counts. The rearrangement uses TRBV4-2 and TRBJ2-2; unclear D gene. V was clipped by 4 bases and J by 1 base, with 10 bases between them. This CDR3 spans 15 amino acids. Germline V lookup: CDR1 LGHNA, CDR2 YNFKEQ. The CDR3 loop reads CASSPQKRNTGELFF. CDR3 in DNA: TGTGCCAGCAGCCCCCAGAAGCGGAACACCGGGGAGCTGTTTTTT.

This chain's CDR3 is CALGTGFSLSNIQYF. The CDR3 DNA sequence: TGCGCCCTGGGGACAGGGTTTTCCCTCAGCAACATTCAGTACTTC. This rearrangement joins TRBV5-1 to TRBJ2-4, with 9 bases that match TRBD1. V lost 10 bases and J lost 7; bases outside the gene matches: 15. This CDR3 is 15 amino acids long. CDR1 is SGHRS, CDR2 YFSETQ, per germline.

This clonotype was recorded a few times. The chain couples TRBV20-1 to TRBJ2-1, with TRBD1 identical over 7 bases. CDR1 is DFQATT, CDR2 SNEGSKA, per germline (reference sequence). V shed 5 bases and J 3 bases; nucleotides not matched to a gene: 7. There are 14 residues in the CDR3. CDR3 protein: CSALSDRFYNEQFF. The CDR3 DNA reads TGCAGTGCTCTCTCGGACAGGTTCTACAATGAGCAGTTCTTC.

Many counts were recorded for this clonotype. The V and J genes are TRBV12-3 or TRBV12-4 and TRBJ2-7; D ambiguous. Trimming cost V 5 bases and J 3 bases, with 8 bases left between them. This CDR3 contains 12 residues. Written as DNA, the CDR3 is TGTGCCAGCAGTGGAAATTACTACGAGCAGTACTTC. The encoded protein is CASSGNYYEQYF.

This clonotype was counted a few times. The chain has TRBV24-1 and TRBJ2-3; D call uncertain. The CDR3 extends over 15 amino acids. The V end was cut by 6 bases, the J end by 2 bases, with 14 bases between. Germline values: CDR1 KGHDR, CDR2 SFDVKD. As DNA, the CDR3 is TGTGCCACCAGTCGTCCTACAGAAATCACAGATACGCAGTATTTT. Amino acids: CATSRPTEITDTQYF.

This clonotype was seen a few times. The J gene is TRBJ1-4, the V gene TRBV29-1; perhaps TRBD1 as D (5 bases). This CDR3 comprises 13 residues. CDR1 and CDR2 from the germline V gene are SQVTM and ANQGSEA. Trimming took 4 bases from V and 7 from J, leaving 13 bases between them. The CDR3 bases are TGCAGCGTTGCTTCCAGGGCTACTGAAAAACTGTTTTTT. It encodes CSVASRATEKLFF.